The rows below give T cell receptor beta chains drawn from one sample of a study of tumor-infiltrating lymphocytes in primary liver carcinoma. TCRdb reprocessed the multiplex PCR reads via MiXCR and lists one record per CDR3 protein. Of roughly 120,000 distinct CDR3 sequences detected, under 70% appear once; the ten largest clones hold about 8%. Source material: tumor-adjacent normal liver tissue. The receptor set was obtained from a woman aged 55-69 years with primary liver carcinoma and hepatitis B virus infection. CDR3s include the opening cysteine and the closing phenylalanine or tryptophan. A D gene is named only where the DNA matches it firmly. Clone size is stated in some rows and not others, as once, few, many or a class when expanded.

J: TRBJ1-1; V: TRBV6-2/TRBV6-3; D: NA; size: many; DNA: TGTGCCAGCAGTTGGGCAAACACTGAAGCTTTCTTT; CDR3: CASSWANTEAFF
J: TRBJ1-3; V: TRBV2; D: TRBD1; size: once; DNA: TGTGCCAGCAGGGGTAGACAGGGGTCTACCTCTGGAAACACCATATATTTT; CDR3: CASRGRQGSTSGNTIYF
J: TRBJ2-1; V: TRBV11-1; D: NA; size: NA; DNA: TGTACCAGAAGCTTCGGCACGGAAAATGAGCAGTTCTTC; CDR3: CTRSFGTENEQFF
J: TRBJ2-1; V: TRBV11-2; D: NA; size: NA; DNA: TGTGCCAGCAACTTAGACCGGACAGACAACAATGAGCAGTTCTTT; CDR3: CASNLDRTDNNEQFF
J: TRBJ2-1; V: TRBV12-3/TRBV12-4; D: NA; size: NA; DNA: TGTGCCAGCAGTTTCAGAGGGGGTCGGCGCAATGAGCAGTTCTTT; CDR3: CASSFRGGRRNEQFF
J: TRBJ2-3; V: TRBV6-5; D: NA; size: NA; DNA: TGTGCCATCAGTCCAGGGTTCCCCAGCACAGATTCGCAGTATTTT; CDR3: CAISPGFPSTDSQYF
J: TRBJ2-7; V: TRBV5-5; D: NA; size: many; DNA: TGTGCCAGCAGCTCCGCCGACAGCTCCTACGAGCAGTACTTC; CDR3: CASSSADSSYEQYF
J: TRBJ1-3; V: TRBV29-1; D: NA; size: NA; DNA: TGCAGCGTCGGTGGAGGCCCCTCTGGAAACACCATATATTTT; CDR3: CSVGGGPSGNTIYF
J: TRBJ2-3; V: TRBV29-1; D: TRBD2; size: once; DNA: TGCAGCGTCCACGGATCCGCGACGGGAGGCGGCGGTACGCAGTATTTT; CDR3: CSVHGSATGGGGTQYF
J: TRBJ1-1; V: TRBV11-2; D: NA; size: NA; DNA: TGTGCCAACAGATCCTTAACAGGAGATTGGAACACTGAAGCTTTCTTT; CDR3: CANRSLTGDWNTEAFF
J: TRBJ1-3; V: TRBV19; D: NA; size: NA; DNA: TGTGCCAGTAACCCCTGGAACTCTGGAAACACCATATATTTT; CDR3: CASNPWNSGNTIYF
J: TRBJ1-2; V: TRBV12-3/TRBV12-4; D: NA; size: NA; DNA: TGTGCCAGCAGGCCGGGTTGGCCTATCTATGGCTACACCTTC; CDR3: CASRPGWPIYGYTF
J: TRBJ1-2; V: TRBV28; D: TRBD1; size: many; DNA: TGTGCCAGCAGTCTGGGACAGTATGGCTACACCTTC; CDR3: CASSLGQYGYTF
J: TRBJ2-7; V: TRBV29-1; D: NA; size: many; DNA: TGCAGCGTTATCGGACAGTCAGGAGGCTACGAGCAGTACTTC; CDR3: CSVIGQSGGYEQYF
J: TRBJ2-2; V: TRBV7-9; D: NA; size: NA; DNA: TGTGCCAGCAGCCCCGTGGCCGGAGAGCTGTTTTTT; CDR3: CASSPVAGELFF
J: TRBJ1-1; V: TRBV5-8; D: NA; size: many; DNA: TGTGCCAGCAGCAGGCAGGGAAGGGGCACTGAAGCTTTCTTT; CDR3: CASSRQGRGTEAFF
J: TRBJ2-1; V: TRBV7-8; D: NA; size: many; DNA: TGTGCCAGCAGCTTAGCCAACCACCGACCTAAGCAGTTCTTC; CDR3: CASSLANHRPKQFF
J: TRBJ2-6; V: TRBV4-1; D: NA; size: NA; DNA: TGCGCTAGCAGCCCGACCCTGGACATTCCCTGGGACTCTGGGGCCAACGTCCTGACTTTC; CDR3: CASSPTLDIPWDSGANVLTF
J: TRBJ1-2; V: TRBV4-1; D: NA; size: NA; DNA: TGCGCCAGCAGCCAAGGATCCCTGGCGGGAGGCTACACCTTC; CDR3: CASSQGSLAGGYTF
J: TRBJ2-2; V: TRBV11-2; D: NA; size: NA; DNA: TGTGCCAGCAGCCCTCAAGGACCGACCGGGGAGTTGTTTTTT; CDR3: CASSPQGPTGELFF
J: TRBJ2-6; V: TRBV20-1; D: NA; size: NA; DNA: TGCAGTGCTACCCAGGCCTCTGGGGCCAACGTCCTGACTTTC; CDR3: CSATQASGANVLTF
J: TRBJ1-1; V: TRBV5-1; D: TRBD1; size: many; DNA: TGCGCCAGCTTGGGACAGGCCGGCACTGAAGCTTTCTTT; CDR3: CASLGQAGTEAFF
J: TRBJ1-5; V: TRBV29-1; D: NA; size: once; DNA: TGCAGCGTTGGACAGACCAATCAGTACCAGCATTTT; CDR3: CSVGQTNQYQHF
J: TRBJ1-2; V: TRBV5-4; D: NA; size: NA; DNA: TGTGCCAGCAGCTTGGAGTTATGTCGGATGAGAATCTTC; CDR3: CASSLELCRMRIF
J: TRBJ2-3; V: TRBV4-1; D: NA; size: NA; DNA: TGCGCTAGCAGCCAAGGGGTAGTCGGCACAGTTACGCAGTATTTT; CDR3: CASSQGVVGTVTQYF
J: TRBJ2-5; V: TRBV4-1; D: NA; size: many; DNA: TGCGCCAGCAGCCGCTTCGGGGAGACCCAGTACTTC; CDR3: CASSRFGETQYF
J: TRBJ2-3; V: TRBV28; D: NA; size: NA; DNA: TGTGCCAGCAGTTTTGCGGATTACACATATACGCGGTATTTT; CDR3: CASSFADYTYTRYF
J: TRBJ2-5; V: TRBV28; D: NA; size: many; DNA: TGTGCCAGCAGTTTGTACGGAGAGACCCAGTACTTC; CDR3: CASSLYGETQYF
J: TRBJ2-7; V: TRBV7-9; D: NA; size: NA; DNA: TGTGCCAGCAGCTTACAGCGACGCGACAATGAGCAGTACTTC; CDR3: CASSLQRRDNEQYF
J: TRBJ1-2; V: TRBV30; D: TRBD1; size: many; DNA: TGTGCCTGGAGTTACAGGGGGGGGGGCTACACCTTC; CDR3: CAWSYRGGGYTF
J: TRBJ1-2; V: TRBV29-1; D: NA; size: once; DNA: TGCAGCGTTGAAGGGGTCGGCGGGGAGGGCTCCTATGGCTACACCTTC; CDR3: CSVEGVGGEGSYGYTF
J: TRBJ1-4; V: TRBV18; D: TRBD1; size: NA; DNA: TGTGCCAGCTCACCCCGCGGGACAGGGGATGAAAAACTGTTTTTT; CDR3: CASSPRGTGDEKLFF
J: TRBJ2-7; V: TRBV7-9; D: NA; size: NA; DNA: TGTGCCAACAGCTTAATGCCAGGTACAGGGACCTCCTACGAGCAGTACTTC; CDR3: CANSLMPGTGTSYEQYF
J: TRBJ2-6; V: TRBV10-3; D: NA; size: many; DNA: TGTGCCATCCACGACTTACCCACTGCTGGGGCCAACGTCCTGACTTTC; CDR3: CAIHDLPTAGANVLTF
J: TRBJ1-3; V: TRBV11-2; D: NA; size: many; DNA: TGTGCCAGCAGTCTAGGAAACACCATATATTTT; CDR3: CASSLGNTIYF
J: TRBJ2-1; V: TRBV11-2; D: TRBD2; size: NA; DNA: TGTGCCTGCAGCTTAGGTTTTCTAGCGGATTACGATGAGCAGTTCTTC; CDR3: CACSLGFLADYDEQFF
J: TRBJ2-6; V: TRBV6-2/TRBV6-3; D: NA; size: NA; DNA: TGTGCCAGCAGTAACTCGAGACGCAACTCTGAGGCCAACGTCCTGACTTTC; CDR3: CASSNSRRNSEANVLTF
J: TRBJ2-6; V: TRBV7-3; D: NA; size: many; DNA: TGTGCCAGCAGCTTAAGTGGCAGAAACCGACCTGGGGCCAACGTCCTGACTTTC; CDR3: CASSLSGRNRPGANVLTF
J: TRBJ2-1; V: TRBV6-6; D: NA; size: many; DNA: TGTGCCAGCAGCCCCGGTGGGATCAGCTCCTACAATGAGCAGTTCTTC; CDR3: CASSPGGISSYNEQFF
J: TRBJ2-1; V: TRBV29-1; D: TRBD2; size: many; DNA: TGCAGCGTGGCGGGGGGCATTAACTACAATGAGCAGTTCTTC; CDR3: CSVAGGINYNEQFF
J: TRBJ1-1; V: TRBV29-1; D: NA; size: NA; DNA: TGCAGCGTTGAAGATTTTGTTGGGTACATTGAAGCTTTCTTT; CDR3: CSVEDFVGYIEAFF
J: TRBJ2-1; V: TRBV11-2; D: NA; size: few; DNA: TGTGTCAGCAGCTTACTGACTCGCTTAGGGCTGCTTAAAGAGCAGTTCTTC; CDR3: CVSSLLTRLGLLKEQFF
J: TRBJ2-7; V: TRBV11-2; D: NA; size: medium-sized; DNA: TGTGCCAGCAGCTTCGCCTACGAGCAGTACTTC; CDR3: CASSFAYEQYF
J: TRBJ1-1; V: TRBV7-9; D: NA; size: NA; DNA: TGTACCAGCAGCTTAGGCCTGGAGGCGGGGGCTTTCTTT; CDR3: CTSSLGLEAGAFF
J: TRBJ1-2; V: TRBV29-1; D: NA; size: NA; DNA: TGCAGCGTCGGGCAGGACTATGGCCACACCTTC; CDR3: CSVGQDYGHTF
J: TRBJ2-3; V: TRBV29-1; D: NA; size: NA; DNA: TGCAACGTTGGAACTAGTTGGGCAGATACGCAGTATTTT; CDR3: CNVGTSWADTQYF